One sample yielded the 24 T cell receptor beta chains listed below, sequenced in a study of control samples from healthy donors and cancer patients. The data were produced by immunoSEQ multiplex PCR, yet TCRdb's version contains in-frame clones alone and is incomplete. The sample includes 45,000 to 70,000 clones, 75% to 95% seen only once; the top ten take around 1%. The sample taken for sequencing was PBMCs. These receptors were collected from a man in his thirties or forties with colorectal cancer.

The chain employs TRBV10-3 and TRBJ2-1; D is undetermined. V was shortened by 2 bases and J by 4 bases, with 6 bases between the two germline ends. CDR1 is ENHRY and CDR2 is SYGVKD in the germline V gene. CDR3 size: 13 residues. CDR3 coding DNA: TGTGCCATCAGTGAGGCAGGATACAATGAGCAGTTCTTC. It specifies CAISEAGYNEQFF.

The chain combines TRBV29-1 with TRBJ1-3; D unresolved. Trimming pared 5 bases from V and 0 bases from J, leaving 5 bases between. The length of the CDR3 is 12 residues. CDR1 is SQVTM and CDR2 is ANQGSEA in the germline V gene. The CDR3 region has the DNA TGCAGCGTTTACGACTCTGGAAACACCATATATTTT. Protein product: CSVYDSGNTIYF.

V and J are TRBV25-1 and TRBJ1-2, with D perhaps TRBD1 (5 bases). Germline CDR1 is MGHDK and CDR2 is SYGVNS. The CDR3 extends over 14 amino acids. V gave up 4 bases and J gave up 8 bases, with 17 bases separating them. DNA for the CDR3: TGTGCCAGCAGTGTTAGCGGCAGGGCCAGCGGCTACACCTTC. Translating gives CASSVSGRASGYTF.

This clone was counted a single time. The chain employs TRBV19 and TRBJ2-2, with 7 bases matching TRBD2. Losses at the gene ends were 5 bases for V and 4 bases for J; bases not matched to a gene: 10. Germline V lookup: CDR1 LNHDA, CDR2 SQIVND (reference sequence). The CDR3 runs 16 residues. The CDR3 loop is CASSPPGGSGTGELFF. In DNA, the CDR3 is TGTGCCAGTAGTCCCCCCGGGGGGTCGGGCACCGGGGAGCTGTTTTTT.

This chain joins TRBV12-5 and TRBJ1-2; 9 bases are a match to TRBD1. Germline values: CDR1 LGHNT, CDR2 FRNRAP. The CDR3 is 14 amino acids. With V trimmed by 6 bases and J by 8 bases, 10 bases remained unmatched. CDR3: CASGPGQGISGYTF. The CDR3 DNA reads TGTGCTAGTGGCCCCGGACAGGGGATCAGCGGCTACACCTTC. Together with reference TRBV12-5 and TRBJ1-2, the CDR3 gives the full variable domain: DARVTQTPRHKVTEMGQEVTMRCQPILGHNTVFWYRQTMMQGLELLAYFRNRAPLDDSGMPKDRFSAEMPDATLATLKIQPSEPRDSAVYFCASGPGQGISGYTFGSGTRLTVV.

The chain joins TRBV27 to TRBJ2-6; D is undetermined. The V and J ends lost 5 bases and 0 bases respectively, with 11 bases between them. Germline V CDR1 and CDR2: MNHEY, SMNVEV (reference sequence). The CDR3 is made up of 16 amino acids. CDR3 amino acids: CASSRALISGANVLTF. In nucleotides, the CDR3 is TGTGCCAGCAGTCGGGCCCTCATCTCTGGGGCCAACGTCCTGACTTTC.

CDR3 sequence reads: CASSSAAGVHTGELFF. CDR3 nucleotide sequence: TGTGCCAGCAGTTCCGCAGCGGGGGTCCACACCGGGGAGCTGTTTTTT. This chain links TRBV6-2 or TRBV6-3 with TRBJ2-2; 8 bases fit TRBD2. The CDR3 extends over 16 amino acids. Germline assignment: CDR1 MNHEY and CDR2 SVGEGT. V trimming: 4 bases; J trimming: 3 bases; junction bases outside the gene matches: 7.

V and J are TRBV2 and TRBJ1-1; D is undetermined. V shed 7 bases and J shed 2 bases, with 11 bases lying between them. This CDR3 comprises 13 residues. Germline CDR1 reads SNHLY; CDR2 reads FYNNEI. CDR3: CASNPDLNTEAFF. The CDR3 DNA reads as TGTGCCAGCAACCCAGACTTAAACACTGAAGCTTTCTTT.

The gene calls are TRBV19 and TRBJ1-6; 9 nucleotides agree with TRBD1. J gave up 7 bases and V 5 bases, and 3 bases lay outside the gene matches. This CDR3 contains 14 residues. Germline lookup yields CDR1 LNHDA and CDR2 SQIVND (reference sequence). CDR3 region: CASSSGTGNSPLHF. CDR3 nucleotides: TGTGCCAGTAGTTCCGGGACAGGGAATTCACCCCTCCACTTT.

V and J are TRBV6-2 or TRBV6-3 and TRBJ2-7; D remains ambiguous. V was cut by 0 bases and J by 5 bases, with 11 bases left in between. In germline, CDR1 is MNHEY, CDR2 SVGEGT. This CDR3 spans 14 amino acids. CDR3 DNA sequence: TGTGCCAGCAGTTACTCCGGGTCTCACCACGAGCAGTACTTC. It translates to CASSYSGSHHEQYF.

The chain links TRBV7-2 to TRBJ2-2; TRBD2 matches 10 bases. CDR3 size: 16 residues. With 7 bases clipped from V and 4 bases from J, the junction kept 9 bases outside the gene matches. The germline CDR1 and CDR2 sequences are SGHTA and FQGNSA. The CDR3 DNA follows: TGTGCCAGCACCCCCAGCGGGGGGGCGGGCACCGGGGAGCTGTTTTTT. This gives the protein CASTPSGGAGTGELFF.

The rearrangement joins TRBV7-2 to TRBJ2-3, with D possibly matching TRBD2 (5 bases). CDR3 length equals 19 residues. Deletions cut 5 bases from V and 6 bases from J, with 30 bases between. The V gene's germline CDR1 is SGHTA and CDR2 FQGNSA. CDR3 loop: CASSQPSGFQRQTRDTQYF. The DNA for the CDR3 is TGTGCCAGCAGCCAACCGTCGGGGTTTCAGCGGCAAACAAGGGATACGCAGTATTTT.

The J gene is TRBJ2-1, the V gene TRBV11-2, with a weak D call TRBD2 (6 bases). The CDR3 extends over 14 amino acids. V shed 3 bases and J shed 0 bases, with 6 bases lying between them. Germline CDR1 is SGHAT and CDR2 is FQNNGV. CDR3 nucleotide sequence: TGTGCCAGCAGCTTCGGGGGCTCCTACAATGAGCAGTTCTTC. It encodes CASSFGGSYNEQFF.

The chain employs TRBV19 and TRBJ2-2; a weak D match, TRBD2 (5 bases). The V end lost 1 base, the J end lost 13 bases, and 13 bases lay between the germline ends. CDR1 and CDR2 (germline): LNHDA, SQIVND (reference sequence). The CDR3 runs to 13 residues. The CDR3 is CASSIVMLGRLFF. CDR3 DNA sequence: TGTGCCAGTAGTATAGTAATGTTGGGGAGGCTGTTTTTT. Drawing the rest from reference TRBV19 and TRBJ2-2, the complete variable domain is DGGITQSPKYLFRKEGQNVTLSCEQNLNHDAMYWYRQDPGQGLRLIYYSQIVNDFQKGDIAEGYSVSREKKESFPLTVTSAQKNPTAFYLCASSIVMLGRLFFGEGSRLTVL.

J is TRBJ2-3 and V is TRBV5-4; possible D gene TRBD2, 6 bases. V gave up 9 bases and J gave up 2 bases, with 16 bases separating them. This CDR3 spans 14 amino acids. From germline, CDR1 is SGHNT and CDR2 YYREEE (reference sequence). Here the CDR3 reads CAIGGGGITDTQYF. DNA for the CDR3: TGTGCCATCGGGGGAGGCGGGATCACAGATACGCAGTATTTT. The full variable domain, rest sourced from reference TRBV5-4 and TRBJ2-3, is ETGVTQSPTHLIKTRGQQVTLRCSSQSGHNTVSWYQQALGQGPQFIFQYYREEENGRGNFPPRFSGLQFPNYSSELNVNALELDDSALYLCAIGGGGITDTQYFGPGTRLTVL.

The chain is built from TRBV4-3 and TRBJ2-2, with 8 positions matching TRBD2. The V gene end was trimmed by 1 base and the J gene end by 6 bases; junction bases not matched to a gene: 10. Germline V gene lookup returns CDR1 LGHNA and CDR2 YSLEER. The CDR3 contains 17 residues. The chain's CDR3 is CASSQGVGLANSGELFF. The CDR3, as DNA: TGCGCCAGCAGCCAAGGGGTAGGACTAGCTAACTCCGGGGAGCTGTTTTTT.

The chain has TRBV5-4 and TRBJ1-2; D gene uncertain. The CDR3 is made up of 13 amino acids. Trimming stripped 4 bases from V and 3 bases from J, with 10 bases between. Germline V gene sequence: CDR1 SGHNT, CDR2 YYREEE (reference sequence). In nucleotides, the CDR3 is TGTGCCAGCAGCATTGGTCAGGACTATGGCTACACCTTC. Translating gives CASSIGQDYGYTF. The whole variable domain, filled in from reference TRBV5-4 and TRBJ1-2, reads ETGVTQSPTHLIKTRGQQVTLRCSSQSGHNTVSWYQQALGQGPQFIFQYYREEENGRGNFPPRFSGLQFPNYSSELNVNALELDDSALYLCASSIGQDYGYTFGSGTRLTVV.

The chain carries TRBV2 and TRBJ2-1; no clear D gene. The germline V and J ends were trimmed by 8 bases and 0 bases, with 14 bases remaining between them. CDR1 is SNHLY and CDR2 is FYNNEI in the germline V gene. This CDR3 spans 15 amino acids. CDR3 in amino acids: CASRKDFFSYNEQFF. In DNA, the CDR3 is TGTGCCAGCCGAAAAGACTTTTTCTCCTACAATGAGCAGTTCTTC.

V gene TRBV14 combines with J gene TRBJ1-2, with D possibly matching TRBD1 (6 bases). V was cut by 2 bases and J by 1 base, with 14 bases left in between. CDR1 SGHDN and CDR2 FVKESK come from the germline V gene. The CDR3 spans 16 residues. DNA of the CDR3: TGTGCCAGCAGCCAACTTAGGACAGAAATTAACTATGGCTACACCTTC. It yields the protein CASSQLRTEINYGYTF. Combining the CDR3 with reference TRBV14 and TRBJ1-2 gives the whole variable domain EAGVTQFPSHSVIEKGQTVTLRCDPISGHDNLYWYRRVMGKEIKFLLHFVKESKQDESGMPNNRFLAERTGGTYSTLKVQPAELEDSGVYFCASSQLRTEINYGYTFGSGTRLTVV.

The V gene is TRBV5-4, the J gene TRBJ1-2; D gene unclear. The CDR3 length is 18 residues. Germline V gene lookup returns CDR1 SGHNT and CDR2 YYREEE (reference sequence). V dropped 0 bases and J dropped 0 bases, with 18 bases sitting between them. The CDR3: CASSLGLVPGSPNYGYTF. The CDR3 DNA reads as TGTGCCAGCAGCTTGGGGTTGGTGCCGGGCAGCCCTAACTATGGCTACACCTTC.

The DNA for the CDR3 is TGTGCCTGGAGTGTACGGGTCGGGGTCTTCACAGATACGCAGTATTTT. Amino acids: CAWSVRVGVFTDTQYF. The chain combines TRBV30 with TRBJ2-3, with a tentative D call TRBD2 (5 bases). The V end was cut by 0 bases, the J end by 2 bases, with 15 bases between. Germline V CDR1 and CDR2: GTSNPN, SVGIG (reference sequence). CDR3 length: 16 amino acids.

The chain combines TRBV7-9 with TRBJ1-2; TRBD1 matches at 7 bases. Losses at the gene ends were 0 bases for V and 1 base for J; bases not matched to a gene: 5. Looked up from germline, CDR1 is SEHNR and CDR2 is FQNEAQ (reference sequence). The CDR3 runs to 16 residues. CDR3 in DNA: TGTGCCAGCAGCTTAGCGGTACGGGACAGTAACTATGGCTACACCTTC. It codes for CASSLAVRDSNYGYTF.

The chain employs TRBV27 and TRBJ1-4; maybe TRBD1 (6 bases). Trimming removed 5 bases from V and 3 bases from J, with 13 bases in between. Per germline, CDR1 MNHEY and CDR2 SMNVEV (reference sequence). The CDR3 length is 15 residues. Written as DNA, the CDR3 is TGTGCCAGCAGTCCCGCCAGGGGCTCTAATGAAAAACTGTTTTTT. Its protein is CASSPARGSNEKLFF.

The chain carries TRBV7-8 and TRBJ1-2, with D possibly TRBD1 on 5 matching bases. The ends were cut back, 5 bases at V and 0 bases at J, with 19 bases in the middle. This CDR3 is built from 17 residues. Germline V gives CDR1 SGHVS, CDR2 FQNEAQ. The CDR3 DNA sequence: TGTGCCAGCAGCCCGAGCCAGGGCGCCGGGGCTAACTATGGCTACACCTTC. This gives the protein CASSPSQGAGANYGYTF.